The entry below describes one TCR beta chain. This record comes from a study of T cell changes during pregnancy in multiple sclerosis. The CDR3 spans 13 residues. V was cut by 11 bases and J by 2 bases, with 13 bases left in between. Clones were sequenced by immunoSEQ multiplex PCR, and TCRdb holds only the in-frame ones, with some missing. The repertoire has tens of thousands of clones, 75% to 95% of them found once; the top ten carry less than 2%. The receptor was isolated from a female donor in good health, enrolled as a control in a pregnancy study. The chain recombines TRBV6-7 with TRBJ1-5, with D perhaps TRBD1 (6 bases). TRBV6-7 belongs to the ORF category, with a function that is uncertain. The material was peripheral blood, obtained after pregnancy. The CDR3, as DNA: TGTGCCCTGGGGGGGGGCGGCAATCAGCCCCAGCATTTT. Translated, it gives CALGGGGNQPQHF.